This T cell receptor (beta chain) was documented in a study of blood T cell repertoires in COVID-19. Across the study: Some COVID-19 samples were acute and others convalescent; all came from the United States, Italy and Spain.

The V gene's germline CDR1 is LGHDT and CDR2 YNNKEL (reference sequence). CDR3 size: 13 residues. The trim removed 6 bases at V and 6 bases at J, leaving 7 bases unmatched. Methods used by the authors: Reference gene primer amplification yielded estimated nucleated cell counts. The assay was immunoSEQ multiplex PCR, and TCRdb's table has in-frame clones only and misses some. From that table come the V and J calls and clone size; the DNA was used to work out D and trimming. The data contain more than 200,000 clones, approximately 80% of them singletons. V is TRBV3-1 (or the pseudogene TRBV3-2) and J is TRBJ2-5; 7 nucleotides line up with TRBD2. This sequence originates from a man aged 25-40 years with acute COVID-19. The sequencing input was PBMCs or T cells enriched from blood (not recorded which). As DNA, the CDR3 is TGTGCCAGCAGTCCATGGAGCGGGAAGACCCAGTACTTC. Its translation: CASSPWSGKTQYF.